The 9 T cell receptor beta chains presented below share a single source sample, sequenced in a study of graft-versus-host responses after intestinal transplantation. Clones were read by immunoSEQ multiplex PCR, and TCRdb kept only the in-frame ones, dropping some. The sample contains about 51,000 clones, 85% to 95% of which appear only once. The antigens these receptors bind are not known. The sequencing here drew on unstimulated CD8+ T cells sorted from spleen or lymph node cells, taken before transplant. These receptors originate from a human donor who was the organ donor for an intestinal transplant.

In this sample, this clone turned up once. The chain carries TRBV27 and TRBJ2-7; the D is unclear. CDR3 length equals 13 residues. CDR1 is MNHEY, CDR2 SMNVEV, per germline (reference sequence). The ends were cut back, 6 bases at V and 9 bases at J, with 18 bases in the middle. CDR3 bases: TGTGCCAGCAGATCCACACTACACGGTGGGCAGTACTTC. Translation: CASRSTLHGGQYF.

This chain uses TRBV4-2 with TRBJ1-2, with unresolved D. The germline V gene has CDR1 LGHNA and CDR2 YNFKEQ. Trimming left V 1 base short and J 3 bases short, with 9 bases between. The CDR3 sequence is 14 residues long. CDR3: CASSQGVSYYGYTF. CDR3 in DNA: TGTGCCAGCAGCCAAGGAGTTTCTTACTATGGCTACACCTTC.

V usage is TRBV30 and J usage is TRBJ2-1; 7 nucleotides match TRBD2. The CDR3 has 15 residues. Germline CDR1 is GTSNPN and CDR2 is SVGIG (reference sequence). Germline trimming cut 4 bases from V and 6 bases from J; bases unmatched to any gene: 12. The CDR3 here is CAWNLWGGEPNEQFF. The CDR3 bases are TGTGCCTGGAACCTCTGGGGGGGGGAGCCCAATGAGCAGTTCTTC.

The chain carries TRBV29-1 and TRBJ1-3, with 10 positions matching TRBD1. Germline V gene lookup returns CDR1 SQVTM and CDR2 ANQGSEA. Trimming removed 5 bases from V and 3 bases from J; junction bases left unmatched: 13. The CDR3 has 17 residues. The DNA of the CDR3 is TGCAGCGTTTGTTGGGACAGGGGTGTGGTGGGTGGAAACACCATATATTTT. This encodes CSVCWDRGVVGGNTIYF.

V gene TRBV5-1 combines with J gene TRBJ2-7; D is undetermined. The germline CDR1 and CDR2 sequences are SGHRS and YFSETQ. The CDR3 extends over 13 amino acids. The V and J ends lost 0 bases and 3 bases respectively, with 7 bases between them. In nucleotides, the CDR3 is TGCGCCAGCAGCTTGGGGACGAACTACGAGCAGTACTTC. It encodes CASSLGTNYEQYF.

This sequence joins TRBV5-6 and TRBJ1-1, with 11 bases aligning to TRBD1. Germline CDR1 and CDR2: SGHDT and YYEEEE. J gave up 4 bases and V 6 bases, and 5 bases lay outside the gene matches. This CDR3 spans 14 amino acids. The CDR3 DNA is TGTGCCAGCAACTTTGGGACAGGGGGCACTGAAGCTTTCTTT. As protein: CASNFGTGGTEAFF.

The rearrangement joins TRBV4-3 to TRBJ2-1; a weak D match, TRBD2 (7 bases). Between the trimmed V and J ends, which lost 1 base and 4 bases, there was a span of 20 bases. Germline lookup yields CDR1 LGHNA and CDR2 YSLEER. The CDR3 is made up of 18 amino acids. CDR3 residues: CASSQAVAGATIYNEQFF. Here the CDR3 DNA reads TGCGCCAGCAGCCAAGCGGTGGCGGGGGCCACCATTTACAATGAGCAGTTCTTC.

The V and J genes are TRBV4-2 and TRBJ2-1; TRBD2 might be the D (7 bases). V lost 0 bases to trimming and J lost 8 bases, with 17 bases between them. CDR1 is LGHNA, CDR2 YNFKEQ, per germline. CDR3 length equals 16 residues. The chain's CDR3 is CASSQDSGGAFHEQFF. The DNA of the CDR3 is TGTGCCAGCAGCCAAGATAGTGGGGGGGCTTTTCATGAGCAGTTCTTC.

CDR3 region: CASSAYTGPLHF. In DNA form, the CDR3 reads TGTGCCAGCAGCGCCTATACGGGTCCCCTCCACTTT. The rearrangement uses TRBV9 and TRBJ1-6; D is undetermined. This CDR3 contains 12 residues. The germline V gene has CDR1 SGDLS and CDR2 YYNGEE. V lost 3 bases and J 13 bases, leaving 11 bases between the germline ends.